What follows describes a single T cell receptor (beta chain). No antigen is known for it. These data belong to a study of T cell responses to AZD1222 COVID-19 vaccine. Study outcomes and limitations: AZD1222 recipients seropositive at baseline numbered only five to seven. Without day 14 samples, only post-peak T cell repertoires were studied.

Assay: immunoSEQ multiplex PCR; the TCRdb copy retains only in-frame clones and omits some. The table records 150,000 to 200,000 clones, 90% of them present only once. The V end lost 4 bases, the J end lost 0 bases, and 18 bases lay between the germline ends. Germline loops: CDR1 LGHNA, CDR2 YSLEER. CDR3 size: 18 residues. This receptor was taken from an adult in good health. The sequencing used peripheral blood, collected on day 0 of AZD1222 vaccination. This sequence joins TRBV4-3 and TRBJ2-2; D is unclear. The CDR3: CASSRAPVGRANTGELFF. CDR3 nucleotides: TGCGCCAGCAGCCGGGCTCCTGTTGGCCGGGCGAACACCGGGGAGCTGTTTTTT.